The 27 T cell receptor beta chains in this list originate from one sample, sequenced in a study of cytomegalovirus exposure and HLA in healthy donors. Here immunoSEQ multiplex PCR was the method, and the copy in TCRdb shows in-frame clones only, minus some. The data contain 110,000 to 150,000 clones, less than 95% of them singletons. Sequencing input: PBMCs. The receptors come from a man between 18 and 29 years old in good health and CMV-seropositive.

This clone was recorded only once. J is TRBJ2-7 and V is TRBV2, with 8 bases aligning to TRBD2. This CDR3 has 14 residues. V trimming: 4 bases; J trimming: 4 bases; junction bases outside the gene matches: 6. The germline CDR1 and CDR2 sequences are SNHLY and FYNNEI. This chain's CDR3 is CASSGSRGGYEQYF. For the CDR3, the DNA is TGTGCCAGCAGTGGCTCCCGGGGGGGGTACGAGCAGTACTTC.

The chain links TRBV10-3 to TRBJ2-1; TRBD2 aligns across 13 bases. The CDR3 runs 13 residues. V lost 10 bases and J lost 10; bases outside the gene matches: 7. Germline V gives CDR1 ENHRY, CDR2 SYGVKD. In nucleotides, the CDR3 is TGTGCCACCGGGACTAGCGGGATAGGGGAGCAGTTCTTC. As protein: CATGTSGIGEQFF.

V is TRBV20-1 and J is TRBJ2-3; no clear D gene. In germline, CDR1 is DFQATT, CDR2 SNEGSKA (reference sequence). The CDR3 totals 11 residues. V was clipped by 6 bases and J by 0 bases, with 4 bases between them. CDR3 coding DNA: TGCAGTGCCATTAGCACAGATACGCAGTATTTT. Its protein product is CSAISTDTQYF.

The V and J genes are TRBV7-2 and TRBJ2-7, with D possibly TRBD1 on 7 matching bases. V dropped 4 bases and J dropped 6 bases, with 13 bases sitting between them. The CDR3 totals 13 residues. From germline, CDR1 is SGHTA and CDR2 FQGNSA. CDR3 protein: CASSWTGLSEQYF. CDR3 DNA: TGTGCCAGCAGCTGGACAGGACTAAGCGAGCAGTACTTC.

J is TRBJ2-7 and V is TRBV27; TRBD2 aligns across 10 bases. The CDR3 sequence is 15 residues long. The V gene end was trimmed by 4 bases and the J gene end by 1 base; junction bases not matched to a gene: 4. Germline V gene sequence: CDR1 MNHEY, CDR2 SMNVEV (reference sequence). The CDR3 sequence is CASSYLAGVSYEQYF. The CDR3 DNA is TGTGCCAGCAGTTACCTAGCGGGAGTTTCCTACGAGCAGTACTTC.

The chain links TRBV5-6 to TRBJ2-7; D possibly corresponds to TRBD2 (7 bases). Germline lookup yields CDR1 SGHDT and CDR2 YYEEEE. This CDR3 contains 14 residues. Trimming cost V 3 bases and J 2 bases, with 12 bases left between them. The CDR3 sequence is CASSWGGGTYEQYF. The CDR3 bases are TGTGCCAGCAGCTGGGGAGGGGGTACCTACGAGCAGTACTTC.

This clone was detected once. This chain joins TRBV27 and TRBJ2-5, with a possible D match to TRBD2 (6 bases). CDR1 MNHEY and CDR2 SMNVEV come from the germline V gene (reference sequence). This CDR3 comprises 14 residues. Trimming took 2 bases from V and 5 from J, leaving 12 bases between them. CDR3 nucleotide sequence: TGTGCCAGCAGTTTAGTCGCGGGGACGGAGACCCAGTACTTC. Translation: CASSLVAGTETQYF.

CDR3 nucleotides: TGTGCCAGCAGCTTAATCTGGGACAGTATCTCCTACGAGCAGTACTTC. Protein product: CASSLIWDSISYEQYF. The chain links TRBV11-2 to TRBJ2-7; 7 nucleotides align to TRBD1. The CDR3 covers 16 residues. CDR1 is SGHAT and CDR2 is FQNNGV in the germline V gene. V shed 2 bases and J 0 bases; nucleotides not matched to a gene: 7. The full variable domain, its missing parts supplied by reference TRBV11-2 and TRBJ2-7, is EAGVAQSPRYKIIEKRQSVAFWCNPISGHATLYWYQQILGQGPKLLIQFQNNGVVDDSQLPKDRFSAERLKGVDSTLKIQPAKLEDSAVYLCASSLIWDSISYEQYFGPGTRLTVT.

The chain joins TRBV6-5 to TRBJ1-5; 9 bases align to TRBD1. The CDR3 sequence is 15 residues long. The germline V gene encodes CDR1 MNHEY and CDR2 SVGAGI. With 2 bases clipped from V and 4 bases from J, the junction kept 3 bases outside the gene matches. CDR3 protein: CASSYGQGWNQPQHF. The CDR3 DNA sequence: TGTGCCAGCAGTTACGGACAGGGGTGGAATCAGCCCCAGCATTTT.

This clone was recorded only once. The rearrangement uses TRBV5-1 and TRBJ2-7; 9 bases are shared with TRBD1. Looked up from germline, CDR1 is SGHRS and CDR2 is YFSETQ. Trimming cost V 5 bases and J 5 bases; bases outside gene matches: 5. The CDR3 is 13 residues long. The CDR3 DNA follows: TGCGCCAGCAGACGGGACAGGGTGGACGAGCAGTACTTC. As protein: CASRRDRVDEQYF.

The CDR3 DNA reads TGTGCCAGCAGTGACGTCAGCGGATCTCAAGAGACCCAGTACTTC. It encodes CASSDVSGSQETQYF. J is TRBJ2-5 and V is TRBV25-1, with a tentative D call TRBD2 (5 bases). The CDR3 consists of 15 residues. The V end was cut by 3 bases, the J end by 2 bases, with 13 bases between. CDR1 and CDR2 (germline): MGHDK, SYGVNS.

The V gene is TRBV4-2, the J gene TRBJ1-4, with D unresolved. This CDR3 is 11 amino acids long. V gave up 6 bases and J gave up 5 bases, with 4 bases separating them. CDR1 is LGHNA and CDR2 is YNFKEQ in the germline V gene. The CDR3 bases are TGTGCCAGCAGACAGAATGAAAAACTGTTTTTT. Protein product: CASRQNEKLFF.

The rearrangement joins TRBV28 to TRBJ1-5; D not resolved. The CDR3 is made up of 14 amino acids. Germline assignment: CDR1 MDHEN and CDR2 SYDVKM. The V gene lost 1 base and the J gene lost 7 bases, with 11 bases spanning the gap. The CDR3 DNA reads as TGTGCCAGCAGTTTATCGGCCAGAGCGCAGCCCCAGCATTTT. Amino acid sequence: CASSLSARAQPQHF.

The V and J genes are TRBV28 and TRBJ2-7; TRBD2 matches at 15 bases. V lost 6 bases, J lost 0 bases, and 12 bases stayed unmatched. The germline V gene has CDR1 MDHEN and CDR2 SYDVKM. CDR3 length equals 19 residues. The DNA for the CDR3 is TGTGCCAGCAGCCCCCGGACTAGCGGGAGGGATCTGAGCTCCTACGAGCAGTACTTC. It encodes CASSPRTSGRDLSSYEQYF.

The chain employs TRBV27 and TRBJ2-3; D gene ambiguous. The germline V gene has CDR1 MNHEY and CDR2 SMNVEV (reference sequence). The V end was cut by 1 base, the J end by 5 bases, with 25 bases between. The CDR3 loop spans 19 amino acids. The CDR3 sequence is CASSLYAGLRRTNLDTQYF. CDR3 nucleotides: TGTGCCAGCAGTTTATATGCTGGCTTGCGTCGTACTAACCTAGATACGCAGTATTTT.

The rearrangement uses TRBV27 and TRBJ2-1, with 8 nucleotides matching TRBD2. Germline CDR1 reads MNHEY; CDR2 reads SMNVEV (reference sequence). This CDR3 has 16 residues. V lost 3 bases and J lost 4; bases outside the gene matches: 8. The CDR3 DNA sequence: TGTGCCAGCAGTTTGCGGGGGGCTCTCCTTTACAATGAGCAGTTCTTC. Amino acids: CASSLRGALLYNEQFF.

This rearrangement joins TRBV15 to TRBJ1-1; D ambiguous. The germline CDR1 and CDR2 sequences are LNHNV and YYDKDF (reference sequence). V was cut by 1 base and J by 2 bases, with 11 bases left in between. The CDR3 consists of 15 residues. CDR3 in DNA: TGTGCCACCAGCAGAGCGGGGTACACTAACACTGAAGCTTTCTTT. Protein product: CATSRAGYTNTEAFF. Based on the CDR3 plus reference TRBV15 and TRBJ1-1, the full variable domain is DAMVIQNPRYQVTQFGKPVTLSCSQTLNHNVMYWYQQKSSQAPKLLFHYYDKDFNNEADTPDNFQSRRPNTSFCFLDIRSPGLGDTAMYLCATSRAGYTNTEAFFGQGTRLTVV.

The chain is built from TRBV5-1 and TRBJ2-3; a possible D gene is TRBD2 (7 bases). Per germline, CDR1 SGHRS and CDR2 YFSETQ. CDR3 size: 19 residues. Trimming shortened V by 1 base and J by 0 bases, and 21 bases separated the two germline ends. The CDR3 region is CASSLRAGALAVSTDTQYF. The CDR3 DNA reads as TGCGCCAGCAGCTTGAGGGCAGGGGCCCTAGCGGTGAGCACAGATACGCAGTATTTT.

The CDR3 here is CASSLSSPGGPNEQFF. The CDR3 bases are TGTGCCAGCAGTTTATCCTCTCCGGGAGGACCCAATGAGCAGTTCTTC. This chain joins TRBV27 and TRBJ2-1; 7 bases are shared with TRBD2. In germline, CDR1 is MNHEY, CDR2 SMNVEV (reference sequence). CDR3 size: 16 residues. With 0 bases clipped from V and 6 bases from J, the junction kept 8 bases outside the gene matches.

CDR3 in DNA: TGTGCCAGCGAAGATCAGGGCAGGAGCTCCTACGAGCAGTACTTC. As protein: CASEDQGRSSYEQYF. The chain uses TRBV28 and TRBJ2-7, with D perhaps matching TRBD1 (5 bases). CDR1 MDHEN and CDR2 SYDVKM come from the germline V gene. Trimming left V 8 bases short and J 0 bases short, with 17 bases between. The CDR3 has 15 amino acids.

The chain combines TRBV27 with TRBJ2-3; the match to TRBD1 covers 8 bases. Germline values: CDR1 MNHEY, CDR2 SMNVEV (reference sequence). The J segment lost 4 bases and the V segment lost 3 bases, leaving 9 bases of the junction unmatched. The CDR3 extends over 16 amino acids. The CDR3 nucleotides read TGTGCCAGCAGTTTCCCCGGACAGGGTGGTGCAGATACGCAGTATTTT. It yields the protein CASSFPGQGGADTQYF.

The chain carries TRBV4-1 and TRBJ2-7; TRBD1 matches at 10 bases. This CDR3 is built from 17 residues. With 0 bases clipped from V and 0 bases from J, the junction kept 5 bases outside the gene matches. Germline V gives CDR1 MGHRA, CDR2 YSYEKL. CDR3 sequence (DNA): TGCGCCAGCAGCCAAGACGAGACAGGGGGCTTCTCCTACGAGCAGTACTTC. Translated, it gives CASSQDETGGFSYEQYF.

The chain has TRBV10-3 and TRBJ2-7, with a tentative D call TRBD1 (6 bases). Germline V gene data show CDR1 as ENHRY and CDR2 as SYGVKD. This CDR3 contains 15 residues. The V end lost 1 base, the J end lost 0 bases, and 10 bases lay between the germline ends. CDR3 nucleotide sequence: TGTGCCATCAGTGAGTTAGGGGGAAGCTCCTACGAGCAGTACTTC. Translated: CAISELGGSSYEQYF.

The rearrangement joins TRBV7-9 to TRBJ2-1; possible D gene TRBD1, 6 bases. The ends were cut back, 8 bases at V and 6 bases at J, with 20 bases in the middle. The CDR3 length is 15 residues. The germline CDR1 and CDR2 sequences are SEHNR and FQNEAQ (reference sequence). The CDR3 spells CASLDRKQGGNEQFF. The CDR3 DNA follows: TGTGCCAGCCTGGACCGAAAACAGGGTGGCAATGAGCAGTTCTTC.

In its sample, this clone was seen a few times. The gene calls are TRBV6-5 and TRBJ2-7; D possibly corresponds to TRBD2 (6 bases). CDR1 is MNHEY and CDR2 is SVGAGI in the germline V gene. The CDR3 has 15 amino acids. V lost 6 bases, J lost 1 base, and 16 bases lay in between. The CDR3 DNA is TGTGCCAGCAGCCCCCGCGGGGCCGGGTCCTACGAGCAGTACTTC. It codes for CASSPRGAGSYEQYF.

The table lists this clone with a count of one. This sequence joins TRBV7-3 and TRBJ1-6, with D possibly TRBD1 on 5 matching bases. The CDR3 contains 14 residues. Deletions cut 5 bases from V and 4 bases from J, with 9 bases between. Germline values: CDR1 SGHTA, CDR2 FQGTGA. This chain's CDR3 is CASSRDSYNSPLHF. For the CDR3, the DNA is TGTGCCAGCAGCCGCGACAGTTATAATTCACCCCTCCACTTT.

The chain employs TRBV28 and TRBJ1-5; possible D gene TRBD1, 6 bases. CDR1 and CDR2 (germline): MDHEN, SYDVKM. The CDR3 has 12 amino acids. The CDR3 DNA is TGTGCTTTCGGACAGCGCAATCAGCCCCAGCATTTT. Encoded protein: CAFGQRNQPQHF.